In this sample, the clone carrying this TCR beta chain turned up many times. This CDR3 comprises 20 residues. V lost 2 bases, J lost 8 bases, and 21 bases stayed unmatched. Germline values: CDR1 MNHEY, CDR2 SVGEGT. This entry is derived from a study of T-cell reconstitution after alpha-beta-depleted transplantation in children. Library preparation (for TCRbeta) was performed with unique molecular identifiers. TCRdb called the PCR reads again in MiXCR, with one record for every CDR3 protein. The sample includes roughly 120,000 distinct CDR3 sequences, 10% seen only once; the top ten take approximately 7.9%.

This TCR was sampled from a human donor who donated a stem cell graft to a child with acute lymphoblastic leukemia. The material was PBMCs from the stem cell graft donor, obtained from the stem cell graft. The chain couples TRBV6-2 or TRBV6-3 to TRBJ2-1; 10 bases map to TRBD2. The CDR3 DNA follows: TGTGCCAGCAGTTACACTTACCCGCTTACTCTAGCGGGAGCATTCTATGAGCAGTTCTTC. Translating gives CASSYTYPLTLAGAFYEQFF.